This T cell receptor (beta chain) was sequenced in a study of identical twins. All donors were healthy, and all were Caucasian. A single record per CDR3 protein comes from TCRdb applying MiXCR to the 5' RACE reads. The table includes fewer than 900,000 distinct CDR3 sequences, 21% detected once. Whole-study findings and limits: Within cord blood, abundant beta clonotypes carried fewer insertions, but memory repertoires showed no such trend. Out-of-frame TCR alpha sharing in monozygotic twins exceeded recombination model predictions.

This clonotype appeared a few times. Its antigen is undetermined. This sample also appeared in a second study, on T cells expressing NK-cell markers. Per that paper: Similarly, these clonotypes led the CD3+CD56-NKG2C+ fraction as well in a few donors.

Sequencing was performed on PBMCs. This sequence was found in a woman under 30 in good health.

The CDR3 reads CATTTGSDEQYF. The DNA for the CDR3 is TGTGCCACCACGACAGGTAGCGACGAGCAGTACTTC. V and J are TRBV6-6 and TRBJ2-7, with D possibly matching TRBD1 (6 bases). CDR1 and CDR2 from the germline V gene are MNHNY and SVGAGI (reference sequence). V lost 10 bases and J lost 5, with 15 bases in between. The CDR3 spans 12 residues.